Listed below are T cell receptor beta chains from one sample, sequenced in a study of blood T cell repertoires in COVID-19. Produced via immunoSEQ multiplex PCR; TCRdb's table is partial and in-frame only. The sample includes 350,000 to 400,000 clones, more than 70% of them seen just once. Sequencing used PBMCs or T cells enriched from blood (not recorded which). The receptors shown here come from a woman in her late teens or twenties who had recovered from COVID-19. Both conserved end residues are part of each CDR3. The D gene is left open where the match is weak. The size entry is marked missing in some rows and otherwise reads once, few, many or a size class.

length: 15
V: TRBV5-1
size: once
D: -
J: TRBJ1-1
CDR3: CASSLVTGLGTEAFF
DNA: TGCGCCAGCAGCTTGGTTACGGGGTTGGGAACTGAAGCTTTCTTT

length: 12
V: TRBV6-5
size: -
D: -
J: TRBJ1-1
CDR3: CASKRDYTEAFF
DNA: TGTGCCAGCAAACGGGATTACACTGAAGCTTTCTTT

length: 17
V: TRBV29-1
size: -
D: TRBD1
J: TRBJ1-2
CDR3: CSVENSRDRDDNYGYTF
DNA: TGCAGCGTTGAAAACTCTCGGGACAGGGATGATAACTATGGCTACACCTTC

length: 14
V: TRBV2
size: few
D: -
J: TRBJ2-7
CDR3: CASSDYGSGYEQYF
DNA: TGTGCCAGCAGTGATTATGGGTCGGGCTACGAGCAGTACTTC

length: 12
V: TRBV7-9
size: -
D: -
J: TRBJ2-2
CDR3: CASSFNSGELFF
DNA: TGTGCCAGCAGCTTTAACTCCGGGGAGCTGTTTTTT

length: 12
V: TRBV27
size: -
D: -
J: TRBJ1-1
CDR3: CASSLGGAKTFF
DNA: TGTGCCAGCAGTTTGGGAGGGGCTAAGACTTTCTTT

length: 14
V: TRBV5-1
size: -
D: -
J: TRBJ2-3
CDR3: CASSLADITDTQYF
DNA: TGCGCCAGCAGCTTGGCAGACATAACAGATACGCAGTATTTT

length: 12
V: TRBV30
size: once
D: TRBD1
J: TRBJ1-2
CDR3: CAWETGNYGYTF
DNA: TGTGCCTGGGAGACAGGGAACTATGGCTACACCTTC

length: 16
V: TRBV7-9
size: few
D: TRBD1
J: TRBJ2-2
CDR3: CASSLGGTGDTGELFF
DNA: TGTGCCAGCAGCTTAGGAGGGACAGGGGACACCGGGGAGCTGTTTTTT

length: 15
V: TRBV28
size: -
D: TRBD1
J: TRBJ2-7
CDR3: CASSFRQGDSYEQYF
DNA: TGTGCCAGCAGTTTTCGGCAGGGGGACTCCTACGAGCAGTACTTC

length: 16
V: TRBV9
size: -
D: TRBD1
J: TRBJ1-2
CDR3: CASSVVDGQGKDGYTF
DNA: TGTGCCAGCAGCGTAGTCGACGGACAGGGCAAAGATGGCTACACCTTC

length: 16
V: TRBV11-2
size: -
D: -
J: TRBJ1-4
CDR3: CASSLGTLATNEKLFF
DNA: TGTGCCAGCAGCCTCGGGACTTTAGCAACTAATGAAAAACTGTTTTTT

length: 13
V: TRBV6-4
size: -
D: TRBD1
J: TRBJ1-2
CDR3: CASRETGVGGYTF
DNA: TGTGCCAGCAGGGAGACAGGGGTCGGGGGCTACACCTTC

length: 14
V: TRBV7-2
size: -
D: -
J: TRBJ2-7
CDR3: CASSLDRISYEQYF
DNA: TGTGCCAGCAGCTTAGACAGGATCTCATACGAGCAGTACTTC

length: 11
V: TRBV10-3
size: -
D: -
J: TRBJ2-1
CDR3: CAISESSEQFF
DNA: TGTGCCATCAGTGAGTCTAGTGAGCAGTTCTTC

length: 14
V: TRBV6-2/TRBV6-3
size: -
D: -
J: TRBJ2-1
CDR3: CASSLGLKPNEQFF
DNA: TGTGCCAGCAGTTTGGGACTCAAACCCAATGAGCAGTTCTTC

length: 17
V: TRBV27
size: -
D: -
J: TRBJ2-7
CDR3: CASSLSSWAGRGSEQYF
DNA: TGTGCCAGCAGTTTATCTTCCTGGGCTGGCAGGGGAAGCGAGCAGTACTTC

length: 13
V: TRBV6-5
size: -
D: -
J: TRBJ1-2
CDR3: CASGQQGNYGYTF
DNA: TGTGCCAGCGGCCAACAGGGTAACTATGGCTACACCTTC

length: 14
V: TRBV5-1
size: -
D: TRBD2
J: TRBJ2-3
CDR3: CASSLAGLTDTQYF
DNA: TGCGCCAGCAGTCTAGCGGGGCTCACAGATACGCAGTATTTT

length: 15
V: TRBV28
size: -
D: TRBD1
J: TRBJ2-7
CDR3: CASTRGDRGLYEQYF
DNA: TGTGCCAGCACTCGGGGGGACAGGGGGCTTTATGAGCAGTACTTC

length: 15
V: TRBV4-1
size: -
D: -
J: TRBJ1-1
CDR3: CASSQDQGLNTEAFF
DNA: TGCGCCAGCAGCCAAGATCAGGGATTGAACACTGAAGCTTTCTTT

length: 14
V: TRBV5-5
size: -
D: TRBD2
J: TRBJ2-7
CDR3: CASSFRAGGYEQYF
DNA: TGTGCCAGCAGCTTTAGGGCGGGGGGATATGAGCAGTACTTC

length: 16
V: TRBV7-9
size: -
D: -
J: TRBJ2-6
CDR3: CASSSIRDSGANVLTF
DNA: TGTGCCAGCAGCTCAATCAGGGACTCTGGGGCCAACGTCCTGACTTTC

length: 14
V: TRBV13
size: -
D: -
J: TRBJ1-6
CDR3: CASSLVTGHSPLHF
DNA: TGTGCCAGCAGCTTAGTTACAGGGCATTCACCCCTCCACTTT

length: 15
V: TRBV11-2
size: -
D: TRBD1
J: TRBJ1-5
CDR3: CASSLDGTGGSPQHF
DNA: TGTGCCAGCAGCTTAGATGGGACAGGGGGATCGCCCCAGCATTTT

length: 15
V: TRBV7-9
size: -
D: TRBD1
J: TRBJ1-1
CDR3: CASSLPQGADTEAFF
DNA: TGTGCCAGCAGCTTACCACAGGGGGCCGATACTGAAGCTTTCTTT

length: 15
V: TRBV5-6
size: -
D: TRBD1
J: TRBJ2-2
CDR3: CASSLGTDNTGELFF
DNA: TGTGCCAGCAGCCTGGGGACAGACAACACCGGGGAGCTGTTTTTT

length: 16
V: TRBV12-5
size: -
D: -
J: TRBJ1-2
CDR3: CASGLREVGGGYGYTF
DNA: TGTGCTAGTGGTTTGCGGGAGGTAGGGGGAGGATATGGCTACACCTTC

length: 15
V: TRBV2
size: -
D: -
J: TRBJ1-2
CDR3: CASSVISLNSYGYTF
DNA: TGTGCCAGCAGTGTAATATCCTTAAACAGCTATGGCTACACCTTC

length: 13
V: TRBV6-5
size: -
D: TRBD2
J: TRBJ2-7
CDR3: CASSAGRSYEQYF
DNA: TGTGCCAGCTCAGCGGGGAGGTCCTACGAGCAGTACTTC

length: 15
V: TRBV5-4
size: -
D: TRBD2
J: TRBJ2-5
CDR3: CASSLVPSGGETQYF
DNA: TGTGCCAGCAGCTTGGTCCCTAGCGGGGGCGAGACCCAGTACTTC

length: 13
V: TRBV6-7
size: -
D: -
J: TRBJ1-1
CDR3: CASSYSKRLEAFF
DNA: TGTGCCAGCAGTTACTCAAAGAGACTTGAAGCTTTCTTT

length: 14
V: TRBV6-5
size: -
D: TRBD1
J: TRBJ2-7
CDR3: CASSYTGEEDEQYF
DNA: TGTGCCAGCAGTTACACAGGGGAAGAGGACGAGCAGTACTTC

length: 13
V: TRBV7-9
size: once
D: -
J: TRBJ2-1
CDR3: CASSLDENHEQFF
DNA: TGTGCCAGCAGCTTAGACGAGAATCATGAGCAGTTCTTC

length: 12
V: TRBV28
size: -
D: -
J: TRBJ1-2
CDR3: CASSYRWRGYTF
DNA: TGTGCCAGCAGTTACAGGTGGCGGGGCTACACCTTC

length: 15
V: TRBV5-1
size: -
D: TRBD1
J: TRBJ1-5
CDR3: CASSLGDSRNQPQHF
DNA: TGCGCCAGCAGCTTGGGGGACAGCCGCAATCAGCCCCAGCATTTT

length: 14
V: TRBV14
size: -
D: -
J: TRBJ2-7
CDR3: CASSPRTVSYEQYF
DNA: TGTGCCAGCAGCCCCCGGACAGTGAGCTACGAGCAGTACTTC

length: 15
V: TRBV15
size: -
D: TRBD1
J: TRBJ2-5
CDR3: CASSNIQGILETQYF
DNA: TGTGCCTCTTCAAACATACAGGGGATTTTGGAGACCCAGTACTTC

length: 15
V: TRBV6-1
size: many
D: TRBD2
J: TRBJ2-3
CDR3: CASSEVAGSTDTQYF
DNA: TGTGCCAGCAGTGAAGTAGCGGGGAGCACAGATACGCAGTATTTT

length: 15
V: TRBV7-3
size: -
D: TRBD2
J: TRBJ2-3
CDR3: CASRLAGGSTDTQYF
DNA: TGTGCCAGCAGATTAGCGGGGGGGAGCACAGATACGCAGTATTTT

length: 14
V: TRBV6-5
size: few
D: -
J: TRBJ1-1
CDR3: CASSYLQGNTEAFF
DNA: TGTGCCAGCAGTTACTTACAGGGGAACACTGAAGCTTTCTTT

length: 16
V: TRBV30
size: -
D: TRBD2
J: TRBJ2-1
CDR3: CAWSAGLAVSYNEQFF
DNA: TGTGCCTGGAGTGCCGGACTAGCGGTCTCCTACAATGAGCAGTTCTTC

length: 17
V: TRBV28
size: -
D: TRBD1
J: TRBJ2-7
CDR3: CASKPGQGAWGSYEQYF
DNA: TGTGCCAGCAAACCGGGACAGGGGGCGTGGGGCTCCTACGAGCAGTACTTC

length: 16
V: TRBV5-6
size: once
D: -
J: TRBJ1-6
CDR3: CASTLRTVSYNSPLHF
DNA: TGTGCCAGCACCCTACGGACAGTCTCCTATAATTCACCCCTCCACTTT

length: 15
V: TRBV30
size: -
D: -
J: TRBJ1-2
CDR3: CAWSKMGGEGYGYTF
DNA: TGTGCCTGGAGTAAGATGGGGGGTGAGGGCTATGGCTACACCTTC